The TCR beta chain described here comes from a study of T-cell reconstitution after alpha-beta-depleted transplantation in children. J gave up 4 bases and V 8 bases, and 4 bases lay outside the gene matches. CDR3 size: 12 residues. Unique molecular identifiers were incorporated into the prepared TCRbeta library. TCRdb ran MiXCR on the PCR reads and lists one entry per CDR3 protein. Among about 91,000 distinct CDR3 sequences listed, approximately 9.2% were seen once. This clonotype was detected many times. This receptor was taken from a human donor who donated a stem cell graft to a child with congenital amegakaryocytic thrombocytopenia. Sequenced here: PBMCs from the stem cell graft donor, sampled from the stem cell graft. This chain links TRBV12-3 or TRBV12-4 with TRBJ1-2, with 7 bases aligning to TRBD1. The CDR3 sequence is CASDRAAYGYTF. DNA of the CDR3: TGTGCCAGCGACAGGGCGGCCTATGGCTACACCTTC.